This passage covers 19 T cell receptor beta chains from one sample sequenced in a study of T cell clonality in common variable immunodeficiency (dated by TCRdb to 2015 to 2017). The library was produced with the immunoSEQ multiplex PCR assay. TCRdb's version of the immuneACCESS table is confined to in-frame rearrangements and falls short of the full clone set. An unresolved V gene accounts for under half of the shortfall where checked; the remainder is of unknown origin. This sample contains 44,000 or so clones, none of which is a singleton. The top ten constitute about 0.68% of the sample. Sequenced material: peripheral blood mononuclear cells. The receptors were sampled from a person between 18 and 75 years old in good health.

The table lists this clone with many counts. The CDR3 end is not reached by the read, which stops 3 residues before it; the germline J gene fills it in. The chain is built from TRBV5-1 and TRBJ2-1; 7 nucleotides agree with TRBD1. The CDR3 consists of 16 residues. Germline V gene sequence: CDR1 SGHRS, CDR2 YFSETQ. Germline trimming cut 4 bases from V and 1 base from J; bases unmatched to any gene: 8. The part of the CDR3 DNA that was read is TGCGCCAGCAGCCCTGACAGGGATAGGTCCTACAATGAG. Amino acids: CASSPDRDRSYNE. The entire CDR3 reads CASSPDRDRSYNEQFF.

This clone came up many times. The CDR3 goes on 3 residues after the read ends, and that part is filled in from the germline J gene. The chain is built from TRBV2 and TRBJ1-6, with D perhaps TRBD1 (6 bases). The CDR3 has 15 amino acids. The V gene lost 5 bases and the J gene lost 5 bases, with 13 bases spanning the gap. CDR1 is SNHLY and CDR2 is FYNNEI in the germline V gene. The CDR3 loop reads CASSSSGANNSPLHF. The sequenced part of the CDR3 DNA is TGTGCCAGCAGTTCTTCAGGGGCTAATAATTCACCC. Variable domain in full (rest from reference TRBV2 and TRBJ1-6): EPEVTQTPSHQVTQMGQEVILRCVPISNHLYFYWYRQILGQKVEFLVSFYNNEISEKSEIFDDQFSVERPDGSNFTLKIRSTKLEDSAMYFCASSSSGANNSPLHFGNGTRLTVT.

This clone was observed at least ten times. The missing CDR3 end, 3 residues past where the read stops, is filled in from the germline J gene. This chain joins TRBV19 and TRBJ2-4; D is undetermined. V lost 3 bases and J 4 bases, leaving 10 bases between the germline ends. CDR1 and CDR2 from the germline V gene are LNHDA and SQIVND (reference sequence). The CDR3 has 14 residues. CDR3 DNA, as far as it was read: TGTGCCAGTAGTATCCCAGGTTCAAAAAACATT. Its translation is CASSIPGSKNI. From start to end, the CDR3 is CASSIPGSKNIQYF.

This clone was observed at least ten times. The read ends 3 residues shy of where the CDR3 ends; the end is completed using the germline J gene. V is TRBV4-1 and J is TRBJ2-1; D is uncertain. Germline CDR1 reads MGHRA; CDR2 reads YSYEKL. The CDR3 contains 16 residues. Trimming removed 1 base at V and 4 bases at J, with 14 bases between. This CDR3 is CASSQAVEAPYNEQFF. Incomplete CDR3 DNA: TGCGCCAGCAGCCAAGCGGTAGAAGCTCCTTACAATGAG.

This clone was recorded at least ten times. The CDR3 is cut off 3 residues early in the read; its end comes from the germline J gene. This chain uses TRBV5-5 with TRBJ1-6; 9 bases map to TRBD1. Germline V gene sequence: CDR1 SGHKS, CDR2 YYEKEE (reference sequence). CDR3 size: 13 residues. V trimming: 3 bases; J trimming: 11 bases; junction bases outside the gene matches: 3. The part of the CDR3 DNA that was read is TGTGCCAGCAGCTGGACAGGGGATCCACCC. It codes for CASSWTGDPP. The full CDR3 protein reads CASSWTGDPPLHF.

At least ten counts were recorded for this clone. The sequence runs out 3 residues before the end of the CDR3; the remainder is reconstructed from the germline J gene. J is TRBJ2-1 and V is TRBV20-1; 8 bases align to TRBD2. Trimming at V came to 6 bases and at J to 8 bases, leaving 18 bases not matched to a gene. This CDR3 has 16 amino acids. The V gene's germline CDR1 is DFQATT and CDR2 SNEGSKA (reference sequence). The CDR3 sequence is CSAPNSATSGRDEQFF. CDR3 bases read: TGCAGTGCCCCAAACTCCGCCACTAGCGGACGCGATGAG.

This clone showed up many times. The CDR3 extends 3 residues past the end of the read, so its final part is completed from the germline J gene. The rearrangement uses TRBV18 and TRBJ1-2; D is ambiguous. The length of the CDR3 is 15 residues. Germline loops: CDR1 KGHSH, CDR2 LQKENI. Trimming cost V 2 bases and J 0 bases, with 10 bases left between them. The sequenced CDR3 bases are TGTGCCAGCTCACCAATGGCAGGAGCTAACTATGGC. Translated, it gives CASSPMAGANYG. The full CDR3 reads CASSPMAGANYGYTF.

This clone was counted at least ten times. The CDR3 spells CASSQERASGAGHEQYF. Incomplete CDR3 DNA: TGTGCCAGCAGCCAAGAGAGGGCTAGCGGTGCCGGGCACGAG. The genes are TRBV7-6 and TRBJ2-7; 7 bases align to TRBD2. The read ends 3 residues early relative to the CDR3; the germline J gene fills the gap. Germline V lookup: CDR1 SGHVS, CDR2 FNYEAQ. The CDR3 covers 17 residues. V trimming: 5 bases; J trimming: 5 bases; junction bases outside the gene matches: 18.

This clone has ten or more counts. The read is 3 residues too short to cover the CDR3 end, so that end is filled in from the germline J gene. The rearrangement links TRBV16 to TRBJ2-2; no clear D. Germline V gene sequence: CDR1 KGHSY, CDR2 FQNENV. V was cut by 2 bases and J by 7 bases, with 14 bases left in between. The CDR3 extends over 15 amino acids. The chain's CDR3 is CASSQELLTGGELFF. The sequenced part of the CDR3 DNA is TGTGCCAGCAGCCAAGAACTCTTGACGGGCGGGGAG. Looking up the rest from reference TRBV16 and TRBJ2-2 gives the full variable domain: GEEVAQTPKHLVRGEGQKAKLYCAPIKGHSYVFWYQQVLKNEFKFLISFQNENVFDETGMPKERFSAKCLPNSPCSLEIQATKLEDSAVYFCASSQELLTGGELFFGEGSRLTVL.

This clone was seen many times. The sequenced fragment ends 3 residues before the CDR3 boundary, so the rest is inferred from the germline J gene. V and J are TRBV5-6 and TRBJ2-1; TRBD2 is a possible D gene (5 bases). Germline V lookup: CDR1 SGHDT, CDR2 YYEEEE. V lost 0 bases and J 4 bases, leaving 11 bases between the germline ends. This CDR3 has 15 residues. CDR3 region: CASSLAGLSYNEQFF. The sequenced CDR3 bases are TGTGCCAGCAGCTTGGCCGGACTGAGTTACAATGAG.

This clone showed up many times. From the germline J gene comes the end of the CDR3, since the read stops 3 residues before it. The rearrangement joins TRBV2 to TRBJ2-1; D may be TRBD2 (6 bases). V lost 3 bases and J lost 6, with 18 bases in between. Germline lookup yields CDR1 SNHLY and CDR2 FYNNEI. The CDR3 length is 16 residues. The chain's CDR3 is CASSDETRRIINEQFF. CDR3 DNA, as far as it was read: TGTGCCAGCAGTGACGAGACTAGACGCATCATCAATGAG. Together with reference TRBV2 and TRBJ2-1, the CDR3 gives the full variable domain: EPEVTQTPSHQVTQMGQEVILRCVPISNHLYFYWYRQILGQKVEFLVSFYNNEISEKSEIFDDQFSVERPDGSNFTLKIRSTKLEDSAMYFCASSDETRRIINEQFFGPGTRLTVL.

This clone was seen ten or more times. The read gets to within 3 residues of the CDR3 end, and the germline J gene fills in the rest. The gene calls are TRBV20-1 and TRBJ2-5, with TRBD2 matching 11 bases. The V segment lost 5 bases and the J segment 4 bases; nucleotides outside the gene matches: 12. CDR1 is DFQATT and CDR2 is SNEGSKA in the germline V gene (reference sequence). The CDR3 runs to 16 residues. The CDR3 protein is CSARRELAGARETQYF. The part of the CDR3 DNA that was read is TGCAGTGCTCGACGGGAACTAGCGGGAGCCCGAGAGACC.

This clone was seen ten or more times. The CDR3 extends 3 residues past the end of the read, so its final part is completed from the germline J gene. The chain recombines TRBV10-1 with TRBJ2-2; TRBD1 aligns across 7 bases. With V trimmed by 3 bases and J by 4 bases, 11 bases remained unmatched. The CDR3 sequence is 17 residues long. Germline V gene data show CDR1 as WNHNN and CDR2 as SYGVQD (reference sequence). CDR3 residues: CASSEGPTGALTGELFF. The sequenced part of the CDR3 DNA is TGCGCCAGCAGTGAAGGGCCCACAGGGGCGCTCACCGGGGAG.

This clone was observed many times. The read finishes 3 residues shy of the CDR3 end, and the germline J gene is used to complete it. V usage is TRBV4-2 and J usage is TRBJ2-1; possible D gene TRBD2, 5 bases. CDR3 length: 16 residues. V lost 2 bases to trimming and J lost 2 bases, with 13 bases between them. In germline, CDR1 is LGHNA, CDR2 YNFKEQ. The part of the CDR3 DNA that was read is TGTGCCAGCAGCCAACAAAGACTAACGACCTACAATGAG. Translating gives CASSQQRLTTYNE. The entire CDR3 protein reads CASSQQRLTTYNEQFF.

This clone was recorded many times. The read gets to within 3 residues of the CDR3 end, and the germline J gene fills in the rest. The V gene is TRBV4-2, the J gene TRBJ1-2; 10 nucleotides match TRBD1. The CDR3 sequence is 14 residues long. The germline CDR1 and CDR2 sequences are LGHNA and YNFKEQ. The CDR3 here is CASSLRQGAGGYTF. The CDR3 DNA, read in part, is TGTGCCAGCAGCCTACGACAGGGGGCGGGAGGC.

The table lists this clone with many counts. Sequencing ends 3 residues short of the CDR3 end; the germline J gene provides the rest. The rearrangement uses TRBV5-5 and TRBJ1-2, with 7 bases that match TRBD1. V lost 2 bases and J lost 4; bases outside the gene matches: 2. Germline lookup yields CDR1 SGHKS and CDR2 YYEKEE (reference sequence). The CDR3 totals 13 residues. This CDR3 reads CASSFRDSYGYTF. The CDR3 DNA, read in part, is TGTGCCAGCAGCTTCCGGGACAGCTATGGC. Using reference TRBV5-5 and TRBJ1-2 for the parts outside the CDR3, the full variable domain is DAGVTQSPTHLIKTRGQQVTLRCSPISGHKSVSWYQQVLGQGPQFIFQYYEKEERGRGNFPDRFSARQFPNYSSELNVNALLLGDSALYLCASSFRDSYGYTFGSGTRLTVV.

This clone was counted many times. The read ends 3 residues early relative to the CDR3; the germline J gene fills the gap. The chain has TRBV9 and TRBJ2-1; perhaps TRBD1 as D (5 bases). The CDR3 contains 15 residues. Germline CDR1 reads SGDLS; CDR2 reads YYNGEE. V lost 0 bases and J lost 3, with 10 bases in between. CDR3: CASSVEPGFYNEQFF. The part of the CDR3 DNA that was read is TGTGCCAGCAGCGTAGAACCAGGGTTCTACAATGAG.

This clone has at least ten counts. The CDR3 extends 3 residues past the end of the read, so its final part is completed from the germline J gene. J is TRBJ2-3 and V is TRBV4-1, with D maybe TRBD2 (5 bases). The CDR3 has 14 residues. Germline V gives CDR1 MGHRA, CDR2 YSYEKL. Trimming shortened V by 1 base and J by 2 bases, and 7 bases separated the two germline ends. The sequenced CDR3 bases are TGCGCCAGCAGCCAAGGAGGGCTCACAGATACG. Its protein product is CASSQGGLTDT. The whole CDR3 sequence reads CASSQGGLTDTQYF.

This clone was counted many times. The missing CDR3 end, 3 residues past where the read stops, is filled in from the germline J gene. The chain links TRBV30 to TRBJ2-6; D remains unclear. CDR3 size: 14 residues. Trimming left V 3 bases short and J 4 bases short, with 10 bases between. Germline V CDR1 and CDR2: GTSNPN, SVGIG (reference sequence). This CDR3 reads CAWSRSRGANVLTF. The covered CDR3 bases are TGTGCCTGGAGCCGATCCCGGGGGGCCAACGTC.